This T cell receptor beta chain emerged from a study of shared clonotypes between healthy human individuals. The repertoire was sequenced with immunoSEQ multiplex PCR; TCRdb's copy has only in-frame clones and lacks some. This sample has about 2 million clones, with over 85% found just once. Naive-designated CD8 cells lacked CD45RO, were positively enriched for CCR7, and omitted terminally differentiated effector memory CD45RA+ cells. Per germline, CDR1 SEHNR and CDR2 FQNEAQ (reference sequence). The CDR3 extends over 13 amino acids. Trimming removed 1 base at V and 7 bases at J, with 10 bases between.

Sequencing input: naive CD8+ T cells sorted from blood. The receptor comes from a man between 18 and 29 years old in good health. The chain is built from TRBV7-9 and TRBJ1-2, with D tentatively TRBD1 (6 bases). The CDR3 spells CASSLGTAGGYTF. DNA for the CDR3: TGTGCCAGCAGCTTAGGGACAGCCGGTGGCTACACCTTC.